This passage covers 15 T cell receptor beta chains from one sample sequenced in a study of blood T cell repertoires in COVID-19. Profiled with immunoSEQ multiplex PCR; TCRdb holds only in-frame clones, not every one. The table records about 210,000 clones, around 84% of them present only once. Material for sequencing was peripheral blood. These receptors originate from a man in his forties or fifties who had recovered from COVID-19.

This clone was counted between two and nine times. The V call is TRBV11-3, the J call TRBJ1-3; D is perhaps TRBD1 (6 bases). Germline V CDR1 and CDR2: SGHNT, YENEEA. Trimming took 5 bases from V and 2 from J, leaving 10 bases between them. CDR3 length equals 14 residues. As DNA, the CDR3 is TGTGCCAGCAGCCTACAGGGAACTGGAAACACCATATATTTT. Protein product: CASSLQGTGNTIYF.

A few counts support this clone. The CDR3 here is CASSRSSEGELFF. CDR3 DNA: TGTGCCAGCAGCCGCTCCAGCGAGGGGGAGCTGTTTTTT. The chain couples TRBV3-1 (or the pseudogene TRBV3-2) to TRBJ2-2; D is unclear. Looked up from germline, CDR1 is LGHDT and CDR2 is YNNKEL (reference sequence). Trimming took 4 bases from V and 8 from J, leaving 11 bases between them. The length of the CDR3 is 13 residues.

This clone was seen a handful of times. The V and J genes are TRBV11-2 and TRBJ2-7; tentative D call: TRBD1 (5 bases). The length of the CDR3 is 13 residues. The V gene's germline CDR1 is SGHAT and CDR2 FQNNGV. V lost 5 bases to trimming and J lost 1 base, with 9 bases between them. CDR3 DNA sequence: TGTGCCAGCAGCATATACAGGTCCTACGAGCAGTACTTC. Protein product: CASSIYRSYEQYF.

The genes are TRBV19 and TRBJ2-1; TRBD2 agrees at 8 bases. Germline lookup yields CDR1 LNHDA and CDR2 SQIVND (reference sequence). CDR3 size: 13 residues. The V gene end was trimmed by 9 bases and the J gene end by 7 bases; junction bases not matched to a gene: 8. The CDR3 DNA reads as TGTGCCAGCCTAGCGGGCTCGGGGAATGAGCAGTTCTTC. Translated: CASLAGSGNEQFF.

CDR3 sequence (DNA): TGCAGCGCCCGAGGACAGATTAATGAAAAACTGTTTTTT. Amino acids: CSARGQINEKLFF. V usage is TRBV29-1 and J usage is TRBJ1-4, with D possibly TRBD1 on 6 matching bases. V shed 7 bases and J shed 4 bases, with 13 bases lying between them. The CDR3 loop spans 13 amino acids. Germline lookup yields CDR1 SQVTM and CDR2 ANQGSEA.

CDR3 in amino acids: CASSFGGRPSYEQYF. The CDR3 region has the DNA TGCGCCAGCAGCTTTGGCGGGAGGCCCTCCTACGAGCAGTACTTC. The chain uses TRBV5-1 and TRBJ2-7, with 8 bases that match TRBD2. Per germline, CDR1 SGHRS and CDR2 YFSETQ. V gave up 2 bases and J gave up 0 bases; unmatched junction bases: 4. This CDR3 is built from 15 residues.

There are a few counts of this clone. The chain couples TRBV4-1 to TRBJ2-2, with a weak D call TRBD1 (5 bases). Germline V lookup: CDR1 MGHRA, CDR2 YSYEKL. Trimming left V 4 bases short and J 0 bases short, with 15 bases between. CDR3 length equals 17 residues. CDR3 sequence (DNA): TGCGCCAGCAGCCCCACTGTGCTAGGGGCGAACACCGGGGAGCTGTTTTTT. This gives the protein CASSPTVLGANTGELFF.

The V call is TRBV2, the J call TRBJ2-7; D is perhaps TRBD2 (6 bases). Trimming pared 7 bases from V and 2 bases from J, leaving 9 bases between. The CDR3 loop spans 12 amino acids. The germline V gene encodes CDR1 SNHLY and CDR2 FYNNEI. The CDR3 DNA reads TGTGCCAGCACCGGGAGAACCTACGAGCAGTACTTC. It translates to CASTGRTYEQYF.

J is TRBJ2-3 and V is TRBV7-2; 9 bases map to TRBD2. V was pared by 4 bases and J by 5 bases, with 7 bases of the junction left unmatched. Germline V CDR1 and CDR2: SGHTA, FQGNSA. This CDR3 has 15 residues. The CDR3, as DNA: TGTGCCAGCAGCTCCATAGCGGGAGTGGTAGATACGCAGTATTTT. Its protein is CASSSIAGVVDTQYF.

The rearrangement links TRBV12-3 or TRBV12-4 to TRBJ1-2; 8 positions agree with TRBD1. This CDR3 contains 11 residues. Unmatched junction bases numbered 2, after V lost 7 bases and J lost 7 bases. CDR3 sequence reads: CASTTGGGYTF. CDR3 nucleotides: TGTGCCAGCACCACAGGGGGTGGCTACACCTTC.

This clone was recorded once. CDR3 nucleotide sequence: TGTGCCAGCTCACCCACGGGAGGGGTGGACACTGAAGCTTTCTTT. It specifies CASSPTGGVDTEAFF. The chain uses TRBV18 and TRBJ1-1; D may be TRBD1 (5 bases). The V gene lost 3 bases and the J gene lost 3 bases, with 14 bases spanning the gap. This CDR3 is built from 15 residues. The V gene's germline CDR1 is KGHSH and CDR2 LQKENI.

This clone was recorded once. The chain uses TRBV15 and TRBJ2-3; TRBD2 aligns across 8 bases. Germline CDR1 is LNHNV and CDR2 is YYDKDF (reference sequence). J gave up 9 bases and V 5 bases, and 13 bases lay outside the gene matches. The CDR3 is 15 amino acids. This CDR3 reads CATSSRLAGRGTQYF. CDR3 in DNA: TGTGCCACCAGCTCTAGGCTAGCGGGCCGGGGCACGCAGTATTTT. The full variable domain, completed using reference TRBV15 and TRBJ2-3, is DAMVIQNPRYQVTQFGKPVTLSCSQTLNHNVMYWYQQKSSQAPKLLFHYYDKDFNNEADTPDNFQSRRPNTSFCFLDIRSPGLGDTAMYLCATSSRLAGRGTQYFGPGTRLTVL.

This chain joins TRBV27 and TRBJ2-3; no definite D call. The germline V gene encodes CDR1 MNHEY and CDR2 SMNVEV (reference sequence). Trimming left V 0 bases short and J 4 bases short, with 2 bases between. This CDR3 spans 12 amino acids. The CDR3 reads CASSLSADTQYF. The CDR3 nucleotides read TGTGCCAGCAGTTTATCCGCAGATACGCAGTATTTT.

This clone showed up just a few times. This rearrangement joins TRBV5-8 to TRBJ2-7; no definite D call. The CDR3 loop spans 12 amino acids. Looked up from germline, CDR1 is SGHTS and CDR2 is YDEGEE. V lost 2 bases and J 2 bases, leaving 5 bases between the germline ends. The DNA of the CDR3 is TGTGCCAGCAGCTTACAGACCTACGAGCAGTACTTC. It translates to CASSLQTYEQYF. Full variable domain (rest looked up from reference TRBV5-8 and TRBJ2-7): EAGVTQSPTHLIKTRGQQATLRCSPISGHTSVYWYQQALGLGLQFLLWYDEGEERNRGNFPPRFSGRQFPNYSSELNVNALELEDSALYLCASSLQTYEQYFGPGTRLTVT.

The chain combines TRBV19 with TRBJ2-7; 7 positions agree with TRBD1. V lost 4 bases to trimming and J lost 2 bases; unmatched junction nucleotides: 5. The CDR3 runs 14 residues. The germline gives CDR1 LNHDA, CDR2 SQIVND (reference sequence). DNA for the CDR3: TGTGCCAGTAGTACCTCCGGGACAGCCTACGAGCAGTACTTC. The encoded protein is CASSTSGTAYEQYF.